This T cell receptor beta chain was found in a study of shared clonotypes between healthy human individuals. The sorted-subset replicate PCRs were given around 190 ng DNA, which is tens of thousands of T cell genomes. Original data processing: ImmunoSEQ yielded junction-only sequences lacking quality scores, so filtering differed. Here immunoSEQ multiplex PCR was the method, and the copy in TCRdb shows in-frame clones only, minus some. V and J calls and clone size are copied from that table; D and trimming were computed from the DNA. Of roughly 220,000 clones in the sample, approximately 65% were seen once. The table lists this clone with a few counts. CDR3 length: 15 amino acids. Germline assignment: CDR1 MGHDK and CDR2 SYGVNS. V was trimmed by 2 bases and J by 0 bases, leaving 7 bases between them.

The specimen sequenced was memory CD4+ T cells sorted from blood. As for subset: CD45RA-negative fraction. J is TRBJ1-4 and V is TRBV25-1, with D unresolved. This clonotype originated in a man in his thirties or forties in good health. The chain's CDR3 is CASSEGSATNEKLFF. The CDR3 DNA is TGTGCCAGCAGTGAAGGAAGTGCAACTAATGAAAAACTGTTTTTT.